These 7 T cell receptor beta chains were sequenced from one sample in a study of OX40 agonist ivuxolimab in advanced cancers. The receptor library was made with the immunoSEQ multiplex PCR assay. In TCRdb, the immuneACCESS table is reduced to in-frame sequences with V and J assigned. These tables do not hold every clone; where another copy was compared, an unresolved V gene accounts for under half, and the others remain unexplained. Present in this sample are 40,000 to 50,000 clones, roughly 85% of which were seen just once. The ten largest account for about 56% of the sample. The material sequenced was CD4+ or CD8+ T cells sorted from blood, taken in a trial of the OX40 agonist ivuxolimab. The receptor source for this set is an adult with an advanced solid tumor such as melanoma, head and neck, liver or kidney cancer.

J is TRBJ2-7 and V is TRBV5-1, with 8 nucleotides matching TRBD1. Trimming cost V 5 bases and J 6 bases; bases outside gene matches: 13. The V gene's germline CDR1 is SGHRS and CDR2 YFSETQ. The CDR3 consists of 15 residues. The CDR3 DNA sequence: TGCGCCAGCAGTCTAATCAGGGGGCAGTTTGGCGAGCAGTACTTC. Translation gives CASSLIRGQFGEQYF.

This chain connects TRBV10-1 to TRBJ1-1; D gene ambiguous. This CDR3 comprises 13 residues. Trimming removed 5 bases from V and 3 bases from J, with 10 bases in between. The germline gives CDR1 WNHNN, CDR2 SYGVQD (reference sequence). DNA for the CDR3: TGCGCCAGCAGTTACAGAGTGGACACTGAAGCTTTCTTT. It encodes CASSYRVDTEAFF.

The gene calls are TRBV7-8 and TRBJ2-7, with D unclear. Deletions cut 1 base from V and 0 bases from J, with 10 bases between. This CDR3 spans 15 amino acids. Germline CDR1 is SGHVS and CDR2 is FQNEAQ. In DNA, the CDR3 is TGTGCCAGCAGCTTAGGGGTCAGCAGCTCCTACGAGCAGTACTTC. This encodes CASSLGVSSSYEQYF.

The chain couples TRBV9 to TRBJ1-4; TRBD1 matches at 9 bases. The junction had 3 bases not matched to a gene; V was cut back by 4 bases and J by 5 bases. The CDR3 is made up of 14 amino acids. Germline CDR1 reads SGDLS; CDR2 reads YYNGEE. CDR3 coding DNA: TGTGCCAGCAGCCAGGACAGGGGAAATGAAAAACTGTTTTTT. Amino acid sequence: CASSQDRGNEKLFF.

The V gene is TRBV4-3, the J gene TRBJ2-3; unclear D gene. Per the germline V gene, CDR1 is LGHNA and CDR2 is YSLEER. The CDR3 is 15 amino acids. Trimming left V 0 bases short and J 6 bases short, with 13 bases between. Here the CDR3 reads CASSQDRLNEDTQYF. The CDR3 DNA follows: TGCGCCAGCAGCCAAGATCGCCTAAACGAGGATACGCAGTATTTT.

The rearrangement links TRBV6-5 to TRBJ1-2, with D hard to call. V lost 6 bases to trimming and J lost 7 bases, with 18 bases between them. The CDR3 covers 14 residues. Per the germline V gene, CDR1 is MNHEY and CDR2 is SVGAGI. The DNA for the CDR3 is TGTGCCAGCAGGGGTCTAGACGGGGAAGGTGGCTACACCTTC. Residues: CASRGLDGEGGYTF.

In its sample, this clone was seen once. The genes are TRBV12-5 and TRBJ2-3, with TRBD2 identical over 7 bases. CDR1 is LGHNT and CDR2 is FRNRAP in the germline V gene. This CDR3 is 15 amino acids long. After removal of 0 bases from V and 6 bases from J, the junction contained 6 bases not matched to a gene. As DNA, the CDR3 is TGTGCTAGTGGTTTGGTGGCGGGAGCTGCGGATACGCAGTATTTT. Translated, it gives CASGLVAGAADTQYF. The full variable domain, with the rest looked up from reference TRBV12-5 and TRBJ2-3, is DARVTQTPRHKVTEMGQEVTMRCQPILGHNTVFWYRQTMMQGLELLAYFRNRAPLDDSGMPKDRFSAEMPDATLATLKIQPSEPRDSAVYFCASGLVAGAADTQYFGPGTRLTVL.